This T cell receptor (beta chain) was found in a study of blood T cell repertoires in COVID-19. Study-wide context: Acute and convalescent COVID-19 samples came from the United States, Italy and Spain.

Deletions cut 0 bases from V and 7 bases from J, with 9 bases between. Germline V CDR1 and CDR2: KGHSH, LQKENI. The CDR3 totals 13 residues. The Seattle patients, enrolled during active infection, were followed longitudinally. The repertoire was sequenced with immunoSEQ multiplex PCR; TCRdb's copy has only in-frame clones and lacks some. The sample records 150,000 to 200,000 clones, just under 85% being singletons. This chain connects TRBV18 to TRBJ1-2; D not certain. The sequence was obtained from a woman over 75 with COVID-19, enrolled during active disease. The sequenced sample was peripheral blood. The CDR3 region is CASSPPGKFGYTF. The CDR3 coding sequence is TGTGCCAGCTCACCACCTGGCAAGTTTGGCTACACCTTC. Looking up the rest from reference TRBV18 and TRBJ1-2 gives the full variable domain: NAGVMQNPRHLVRRRGQEARLRCSPMKGHSHVYWYRQLPEEGLKFMVYLQKENIIDESGMPKERFSAEFPKEGPSILRIQQVVRGDSAAYFCASSPPGKFGYTFGSGTRLTVV.